The 29 T cell receptor beta chains given below trace back to one sample, sequenced in a study of monozygotic twins with inflammatory bowel disease. TCRdb re-called the 5' RACE reads and gives one entry per CDR3 protein, without DNA. The table lists roughly 150,000 distinct CDR3 sequences. The material sequenced was blood. The receptors come from a human donor with ulcerative colitis or Crohn's disease, or a healthy co-twin of an affected twin (not recorded which).

The rearrangement joins TRBV28 to TRBJ2-1; TCRdb's D call, TRBD2, is unchecked because there is no DNA. Germline-derived CDR1 and CDR2 are MDHEN and SYDVKM. The CDR3 loop spans 14 amino acids. CDR3: CASTRLAGYNEQFF.

This rearrangement joins TRBV4-1 to TRBJ1-5. There are 14 residues in the CDR3. Germline V gene data show CDR1 as MGHRA and CDR2 as YSYEKL. CDR3 sequence reads: CASSLTRINQPQHF.

CDR3 sequence: CASSQEVPGGNEQFF. V usage is TRBV4-3 and J usage is TRBJ2-1; absent DNA, TCRdb's TRBD1 call cannot be checked. CDR1 and CDR2 from the germline V gene are LGHNA and YSLEER. The CDR3 sequence is 15 residues long.

The V gene is TRBV10-3, the J gene TRBJ1-1. CDR1 is ENHRY, CDR2 SYGVKD, per germline. The CDR3 sequence is 14 residues long. CDR3 region: CAISDLLENTEAFF.

The J gene is TRBJ2-2, the V gene TRBV5-1; TCRdb's assignment of TRBD2 cannot be checked, as there is no DNA. This CDR3 region has 18 residues. Germline lookup yields CDR1 SGHRS and CDR2 YFSETQ. The CDR3 sequence: CASSLDPSGRAGTGELFF.

The chain combines TRBV24-1 with TRBJ2-1; without DNA, the TCRdb call of TRBD2 cannot be checked. The CDR3 runs to 14 residues. Germline V gives CDR1 KGHDR, CDR2 SFDVKD. Here the CDR3 reads CATSAAGAYNEQFF.

The V and J genes are TRBV27 and TRBJ1-1; the D call from TCRdb, TRBD1, cannot be confirmed without DNA. The CDR3 runs to 15 residues. Germline CDR1 reads MNHEY; CDR2 reads SMNVEV (reference sequence). The CDR3 protein is CASTLRGVADTEAFF.

The genes are TRBV20-1 and TRBJ2-7; the D gene TCRdb calls, TRBD1, cannot be checked with no DNA. This CDR3 contains 14 residues. Germline V gene lookup returns CDR1 DFQATT and CDR2 SNEGSKA (reference sequence). The CDR3 region is CSALIPGGAYEQYF.

The J gene is TRBJ2-1, the V gene TRBV20-1; the D gene TCRdb calls, TRBD2, cannot be checked with no DNA. CDR3 size: 15 residues. Germline loops: CDR1 DFQATT, CDR2 SNEGSKA (reference sequence). The CDR3 is CSAPRLAGGPHEQFF.

This chain uses TRBV6-5 with TRBJ2-2; TCRdb lists TRBD2, though no DNA is available to test this call. Germline CDR1 and CDR2: MNHEY and SVGAGI. The CDR3 covers 18 residues. The CDR3 spells CASSYSPRWRSNTGELFF.

This rearrangement joins TRBV30 to TRBJ2-6. CDR3 length: 17 residues. CDR1 and CDR2 from the germline V gene are GTSNPN and SVGIG (reference sequence). The CDR3 reads CAWSLDTGHSGANVLTF.

The chain recombines TRBV6-5 with TRBJ2-7; TCRdb returns TRBD1, unconfirmable since there is no DNA. This CDR3 comprises 13 residues. From germline, CDR1 is MNHEY and CDR2 SVGAGI. CDR3 loop: CASSPTGENEQYF.

V is TRBV5-1 and J is TRBJ2-2; no DNA is available, so the TRBD1 call from TCRdb remains unchecked. Germline assignment: CDR1 SGHRS and CDR2 YFSETQ. The CDR3 extends over 16 amino acids. The CDR3 here is CASSSQGGANTGELFF.

V usage is TRBV4-3 and J usage is TRBJ2-7. The length of the CDR3 is 15 residues. CDR1 and CDR2 from the germline V gene are LGHNA and YSLEER. The CDR3 loop is CASSQDERSWGEQYF.

The chain's CDR3 is CASSLVVEGDTQYF. The gene calls are TRBV5-1 and TRBJ2-3; TCRdb outputs TRBD2, but without DNA this stays unchecked. Per the germline V gene, CDR1 is SGHRS and CDR2 is YFSETQ. The CDR3 totals 14 residues.

V and J are TRBV14 and TRBJ2-7; as DNA is missing, the TRBD1 call by TCRdb cannot be tested. Germline loops: CDR1 SGHDN, CDR2 FVKESK. CDR3 length equals 13 residues. CDR3 residues: CASNRDGAYEQYF.

The chain has TRBV5-1 and TRBJ1-5. Germline lookup yields CDR1 SGHRS and CDR2 YFSETQ. CDR3 length equals 13 residues. CDR3 amino acids: CASSLDGLQPQHF.

The V call is TRBV28, the J call TRBJ2-1; TCRdb proposes TRBD2, but this gene call is untestable without DNA. The CDR3 extends over 15 amino acids. Germline V gene lookup returns CDR1 MDHEN and CDR2 SYDVKM. CDR3 region: CASSFEGFLYNEQFF.

This chain joins TRBV9 and TRBJ1-6; TCRdb picks TRBD1, but there is no DNA to check that call. The CDR3 is made up of 14 amino acids. Germline V gives CDR1 SGDLS, CDR2 YYNGEE. The CDR3 loop reads CASSRGAQSSPLHF.

The rearrangement joins TRBV29-1 to TRBJ2-1; TCRdb names TRBD1, which stays unverified in the absence of DNA. Germline V gene sequence: CDR1 SQVTM, CDR2 ANQGSEA. The CDR3 contains 14 residues. The CDR3 protein is CSVGTGSTYNEQFF.

V is TRBV24-1 and J is TRBJ2-7; the D call of TRBD1 rests on TCRdb alone, since no DNA is present to check it. CDR1 and CDR2 from the germline V gene are KGHDR and SFDVKD. This CDR3 comprises 15 residues. The chain's CDR3 is CATSDRQGNSYEQYF.

The chain links TRBV5-4 to TRBJ2-1; TCRdb picks TRBD2, but there is no DNA to check that call. The CDR3 is made up of 13 amino acids. In germline, CDR1 is SGHNT, CDR2 YYREEE (reference sequence). CDR3 amino acids: CASSFPQWNEQFF. The whole variable domain, filled in from reference TRBV5-4 and TRBJ2-1, reads ETGVTQSPTHLIKTRGQQVTLRCSSQSGHNTVSWYQQALGQGPQFIFQYYREEENGRGNFPPRFSGLQFPNYSSELNVNALELDDSALYLCASSFPQWNEQFFGPGTRLTVL.

The CDR3 sequence is CSARDKLAGGLFNVLTF. The genes are TRBV20-1 and TRBJ2-6; no DNA is available, so the TRBD2 call from TCRdb remains unchecked. CDR3 length: 17 residues. The germline CDR1 and CDR2 sequences are DFQATT and SNEGSKA (reference sequence).

The rearrangement uses TRBV7-9 and TRBJ2-7. The CDR3 totals 15 residues. Germline lookup yields CDR1 SEHNR and CDR2 FQNEAQ (reference sequence). The CDR3 sequence: CASSSFDRTFYEQYF.

This chain joins TRBV2 and TRBJ2-2; TCRdb indicates TRBD1, and absent DNA this call remains unverified. In germline, CDR1 is SNHLY, CDR2 FYNNEI. This CDR3 is 15 amino acids long. The CDR3 sequence: CARPRGSSNTGELFF.

This chain connects TRBV11-1 to TRBJ2-1; checking the TCRdb D call of TRBD1 is not possible without DNA. The CDR3 runs 22 residues. CDR1 SGHAT and CDR2 FQDESV come from the germline V gene (reference sequence). CDR3 amino acids: CASSLASLGLTDTLGNSNEQFF.

The chain links TRBV7-2 to TRBJ2-1; TCRdb names TRBD2, which stays unverified in the absence of DNA. This CDR3 has 13 residues. In germline, CDR1 is SGHTA, CDR2 FQGNSA. CDR3 loop: CASSLGLASEQFF.

The rearrangement links TRBV12-3 or TRBV12-4 to TRBJ1-6; TCRdb's D gene call, TRBD1, goes unchecked for lack of DNA. The length of the CDR3 is 16 residues. Here the CDR3 reads CASSPGQGTYNSPLHF.

This sequence joins TRBV12-3 or TRBV12-4 and TRBJ2-7. This CDR3 spans 13 amino acids. CDR3 protein: CASSFGYVNEQYF.